Listed here are 10 T cell receptor beta chains from one sample, sequenced in a study of Ad26.COV2.S vaccination and SARS-CoV-2 variants. Using immunoSEQ multiplex PCR, the repertoire was profiled, and TCRdb retains in-frame clones only, with some absent. The table lists 440,000 or so clones, roughly 88% of them singletons. Documented treatment: some 19 received Ad26.COV2.S at low or high dose, single or two shots; about 5 received placebo; per-sample allocation not given. Samples were taken on day 63 after the first vaccine or placebo injection. The source material was peripheral blood, sampled in a trial of Ad26.COV2.S vaccine versus placebo. The receptors stem from a person aged 18-65 years who received the Ad26.COV2.S COVID-19 vaccine or a placebo.

A single count supports this clone. This chain connects TRBV28 to TRBJ1-1; D is ambiguous. V was pared by 3 bases and J by 12 bases, with 11 bases between. Germline CDR1 reads MDHEN; CDR2 reads SYDVKM. The CDR3 sequence is 11 residues long. The CDR3 sequence: CASSFNFETFF. The CDR3, as DNA: TGTGCCAGCAGTTTTAATTTCGAGACTTTCTTT.

This chain joins TRBV28 and TRBJ2-1; 12 positions match TRBD2. The CDR3 consists of 14 residues. Trimming removed 6 bases from V and 10 bases from J; junction bases left unmatched: 7. Germline-derived CDR1 and CDR2 are MDHEN and SYDVKM. CDR3 coding DNA: TGTGCCAGCAGCGAGACTAGCGGGAGACCCGAGCAGTTCTTC. Translation gives CASSETSGRPEQFF. Using reference TRBV28 and TRBJ2-1 for the parts outside the CDR3, the full variable domain is DVKVTQSSRYLVKRTGEKVFLECVQDMDHENMFWYRQDPGLGLRLIYFSYDVKMKEKGDIPEGYSVSREKKERFSLILESASTNQTSMYLCASSETSGRPEQFFGPGTRLTVL.

This clone has only one observation. The chain recombines TRBV28 with TRBJ2-5; 7 bases fit TRBD1. Unmatched junction bases numbered 7, after V lost 10 bases and J lost 5 bases. The CDR3 has 12 residues. Germline CDR1 reads MDHEN; CDR2 reads SYDVKM. The chain's CDR3 is CATYGTVETQYF. CDR3 nucleotide sequence: TGTGCCACCTACGGGACAGTCGAGACCCAGTACTTC.

The rearrangement uses TRBV18 and TRBJ2-2; 9 bases align to TRBD1. Germline values: CDR1 KGHSH, CDR2 LQKENI. The J segment lost 0 bases and the V segment lost 4 bases, leaving 6 bases of the junction unmatched. The CDR3 runs 17 residues. The CDR3 sequence: CASSQRTGAPNTGELFF. The CDR3, as DNA: TGTGCCAGCTCACAACGGACAGGGGCCCCGAACACCGGGGAGCTGTTTTTT. Full variable domain (remainder filled in from reference TRBV18 and TRBJ2-2): NAGVMQNPRHLVRRRGQEARLRCSPMKGHSHVYWYRQLPEEGLKFMVYLQKENIIDESGMPKERFSAEFPKEGPSILRIQQVVRGDSAAYFCASSQRTGAPNTGELFFGEGSRLTVL.

DNA for the CDR3: TGTGCCAGCAGTATCTCCCCCGGTACAGGGGCATTGACTGAAGCTTTCTTT. It encodes CASSISPGTGALTEAFF. This chain joins TRBV28 and TRBJ1-1, with 7 bases lining up with TRBD1. CDR3 length equals 17 residues. Per germline, CDR1 MDHEN and CDR2 SYDVKM. The V gene end was trimmed by 5 bases and the J gene end by 5 bases; junction bases not matched to a gene: 17.

This chain links TRBV9 with TRBJ2-3, with TRBD2 identical over 7 bases. V lost 2 bases, J lost 6 bases, and 6 bases stayed unmatched. The CDR3 loop spans 14 amino acids. CDR1 SGDLS and CDR2 YYNGEE come from the germline V gene. The CDR3 nucleotides are TGTGCCAGCAGCGTGGCCACCGGGGGGGATACGCAGTATTTT. Encoded protein: CASSVATGGDTQYF.

This clone was detected once. The chain joins TRBV4-2 to TRBJ2-7, with TRBD1 as a possible D gene (5 bases). Germline V gene lookup returns CDR1 LGHNA and CDR2 YNFKEQ. The CDR3 has 15 amino acids. Trimming stripped 1 base from V and 2 bases from J, with 12 bases between. CDR3: CASSQARTGTYEQYF. CDR3 coding DNA: TGTGCCAGCAGCCAAGCGAGAACAGGAACCTACGAGCAGTACTTC.

This rearrangement joins TRBV3-1 (or the pseudogene TRBV3-2) to TRBJ2-6; TRBD1 matches at 7 bases. CDR3 length: 16 residues. J gave up 4 bases and V 4 bases, and 7 bases lay outside the gene matches. In germline, CDR1 is LGHDT, CDR2 YNNKEL (reference sequence). For the CDR3, the DNA is TGTGCCAGCAGCCCGCGACAGGGAGCGGGGGCCAACGTCCTGACTTTC. Protein product: CASSPRQGAGANVLTF.

This chain's CDR3 is CASSSRTAPNEKLFF. CDR3 sequence (DNA): TGTGCCAGCAGCTCCCGGACAGCGCCGAATGAAAAACTGTTTTTT. This rearrangement joins TRBV9 to TRBJ1-4; D is perhaps TRBD1 (6 bases). This CDR3 has 15 amino acids. V was shortened by 4 bases and J by 5 bases, with 15 bases between the two germline ends. Germline CDR1 and CDR2: SGDLS and YYNGEE. Combining the CDR3 with reference TRBV9 and TRBJ1-4 gives the whole variable domain DSGVTQTPKHLITATGQRVTLRCSPRSGDLSVYWYQQSLDQGLQFLIQYYNGEERAKGNILERFSAQQFPDLHSELNLSSLELGDSALYFCASSSRTAPNEKLFFGSGTQLSVL.

V usage is TRBV5-4 and J usage is TRBJ2-3; D might be TRBD2 (5 bases). The ends were cut back, 1 base at V and 4 bases at J, with 13 bases in the middle. The germline CDR1 and CDR2 sequences are SGHNT and YYREEE (reference sequence). The CDR3 loop spans 15 amino acids. The CDR3 spells CASSLTPPRADTQYF. In nucleotides, the CDR3 is TGTGCCAGCAGCTTGACCCCTCCGAGGGCAGATACGCAGTATTTT.